Below, 6 T cell receptor beta chains from the same sample are listed, as sequenced in a study of T cells in Graves' hyperthyroidism and ophthalmopathy. TCR beta CDR3 regions were amplified from RNA. The HTBI primer set was used in a first-round RT-PCR of the TCR CDR3. TCRdb reprocessed the multiplex PCR reads via MiXCR and lists one record per CDR3 protein. This sample has about half a million distinct CDR3 sequences; roughly a quarter occur once, and the top ten carry roughly 12%. The sample taken for sequencing was blood. Receptors were obtained from a woman aged 25 to 45 with Graves' ophthalmopathy.

The chain links TRBV11-2 to TRBJ2-7, with TRBD2 matching over 8 bases. Trimming at V came to 0 bases and at J to 2 bases, leaving 3 bases not matched to a gene. The CDR3 runs 15 residues. CDR1 SGHAT and CDR2 FQNNGV come from the germline V gene. CDR3 sequence (DNA): TGTGCCAGCAGCTTAGATAGCGGGACCACCTACGAGCAGTACTTC. Its protein is CASSLDSGTTYEQYF.

This clonotype showed up many times. The chain joins TRBV6-2 or TRBV6-3 to TRBJ1-5; D not certain. V was trimmed by 4 bases and J by 1 base, leaving 8 bases between them. This CDR3 is 14 amino acids long. CDR1 MNHEY and CDR2 SVGEGT come from the germline V gene. The DNA of the CDR3 is TGTGCCAGCAGTTTATGGCCCAGCAATCAGCCCCAGCATTTT. Its translation: CASSLWPSNQPQHF.

This clonotype was found many times. The gene calls are TRBV7-8 and TRBJ2-2; 8 bases are a match to TRBD2. The CDR3 contains 17 residues. V was clipped by 5 bases and J by 3 bases; unmatched bases: 11. Germline V CDR1 and CDR2: SGHVS, FQNEAQ. CDR3 protein: CASSPRGVSGDTGELFF. Written as DNA, the CDR3 is TGTGCCAGCAGCCCGAGAGGGGTTAGCGGGGACACCGGGGAGCTGTTTTTT.

This clonotype appeared a few times. The chain combines TRBV7-3 with TRBJ2-2; D might be TRBD1 (5 bases). The V gene's germline CDR1 is SGHTA and CDR2 FQGTGA. The CDR3 is 16 residues long. Trimming pared 2 bases from V and 3 bases from J, leaving 13 bases between. The CDR3: CASSLFPGLDTGELFF. For the CDR3, the DNA is TGTGCCAGCAGCTTATTCCCAGGGCTGGACACCGGGGAGCTGTTTTTT.

The chain links TRBV12-3 or TRBV12-4 to TRBJ2-7; no clear D. V lost 3 bases to trimming and J lost 6 bases, with 6 bases between them. The CDR3 has 11 amino acids. CDR3 sequence: CASSFETEQYF. The CDR3 coding sequence is TGTGCCAGCAGTTTTGAGACCGAGCAGTACTTC.

A word on this clonotype: Just one base apart from a much larger clone, this may be a read error. The chain is built from TRBV2 and TRBJ2-7; a possible D gene is TRBD2 (6 bases). Germline V gene sequence: CDR1 SNHLY, CDR2 FYNNEI. The CDR3 has 11 amino acids. CDR3 in amino acids: CAGGTSCEQYF. In nucleotides, the CDR3 is TGTGCCGGCGGGACCTCCTGCGAGCAGTACTTC.